This T cell receptor beta chain appears in the sequencing data of a study of blood T cell repertoires in COVID-19. Overall study context: Collection of acute and convalescent COVID-19 samples took place in the United States, Italy and Spain.

Authors' data handling: From reference gene primer amplification, estimates of nucleated cell counts were derived. TCRdb's table, derived via immunoSEQ multiplex PCR, lists solely in-frame clones and lacks some. That table is the source of V, J and clone size, and D and trimming were worked out from the DNA. The sample records 100,000 to 150,000 clones, around 89% being singletons. The CDR3 runs 16 residues. V was shortened by 5 bases and J by 4 bases, with 17 bases between the two germline ends. Germline values: CDR1 MDHEN, CDR2 SYDVKM. Sequencing used peripheral blood. The source is a man aged 45-65 years with active or convalescent COVID-19. This chain uses TRBV28 with TRBJ2-2, with D possibly TRBD1 on 6 matching bases. The CDR3 here is CASSPRDRLRTGELFF. Here the CDR3 DNA reads TGTGCCAGCAGTCCACGCGACAGGCTGCGCACCGGGGAGCTGTTTTTT.